This paragraph reports one T cell receptor (beta chain). Its antigen is undetermined. PCR primers comprised 60 Vbeta and 13 Jbeta primers. Clones were read by immunoSEQ multiplex PCR, and TCRdb kept only the in-frame ones, dropping some. The sample holds 180,000 or so clones; 82% are singletons and the top ten take 6% to 8%. The data stem from a study of cytomegalovirus exposure and HLA in healthy donors. The V segment lost 0 bases and the J segment 2 bases; nucleotides outside the gene matches: 5. Germline CDR1 and CDR2: SGHDT and YYEEEE. The length of the CDR3 is 16 residues. Broader study findings: About 150 TCR beta chains were listed as cytomegalovirus-associated. It was taken for granted in presence/absence analyses that sequencing depth across donors was roughly uniform.

The genes are TRBV5-6 and TRBJ2-3; 8 bases line up with TRBD1. The clonotype was recovered from a woman in her fifties or sixties in good health and CMV-seropositive. Material: PBMCs. The CDR3 protein is CASSLGGQGFTDTQYF. The CDR3, as DNA: TGTGCCAGCAGCTTGGGTGGACAGGGTTTCACAGATACGCAGTATTTT.